These 21 T cell receptor beta chains share one sample of origin, sequenced in a study of beta chain features in type 1 diabetes. What these receptors recognize is not known. Overall study findings and caveats: All four CD4+ subsets of Type 1 diabetes patients contained TCRB CDR3s that were moderately but significantly shorter.

Expressed TCRB transcripts got sequenced, as all isolated RNA was reverse transcribed. Method: immunoSEQ multiplex PCR; TCRdb's copy keeps in-frame clones and lacks some. The sample has about 230,000 clones, approximately 16% seen once. Sequencing input: naive CD4+ T cells from blood. These receptors all come from a man aged 30 to 45 with type 1 diabetes.

The CDR3 region is CASSYADFRGETQYF. DNA of the CDR3: TGTGCCAGCAGTTACGCGGACTTCCGTGGGGAGACCCAGTACTTC. The chain recombines TRBV6-5 with TRBJ2-5; a possible D gene is TRBD2 (5 bases). Deletions cut 2 bases from V and 5 bases from J, with 15 bases between. The CDR3 spans 15 residues. Germline V gene data show CDR1 as MNHEY and CDR2 as SVGAGI.

This clone has a handful of counts. The chain links TRBV29-1 to TRBJ1-1; D is possibly TRBD1 (5 bases). The CDR3 runs to 14 residues. Germline V lookup: CDR1 SQVTM, CDR2 ANQGSEA. With 4 bases removed from V and 1 base from J, the gap between germline ends came to 13 bases. The CDR3 DNA reads as TGCAGCGTTGTGGCAGGGAATGCGAACACTGAAGCTTTCTTT. It yields the protein CSVVAGNANTEAFF.

This clone was recorded a few times. V is TRBV10-3 and J is TRBJ2-1; a weak D match, TRBD2 (5 bases). Trimming removed 0 bases at V and 3 bases at J, with 6 bases between. This CDR3 has 14 residues. Germline CDR1 and CDR2: ENHRY and SYGVKD. CDR3 sequence reads: CAISESRDYNEQFF. CDR3 nucleotides: TGTGCCATCAGTGAGTCGAGGGACTACAATGAGCAGTTCTTC.

J is TRBJ2-3 and V is TRBV5-4, with D hard to call. This CDR3 has 11 residues. Trimming stripped 4 bases from V and 4 bases from J, with 4 bases between. CDR1 is SGHNT and CDR2 is YYREEE in the germline V gene (reference sequence). In DNA, the CDR3 is TGTGCCAGCAGCAACCCAGATACGCAGTATTTT. It yields the protein CASSNPDTQYF.

In its sample, this clone was seen a few times. V and J are TRBV18 and TRBJ2-2, with D maybe TRBD2 (6 bases). The CDR3 extends over 15 amino acids. Germline CDR1 and CDR2: KGHSH and LQKENI. Deletions cut 3 bases from V and 0 bases from J, with 8 bases between. CDR3 DNA sequence: TGTGCCAGCTCACCCGGCGGGACGAACACCGGGGAGCTGTTTTTT. It translates to CASSPGGTNTGELFF.

This rearrangement joins TRBV7-2 to TRBJ2-5; 7 bases align to TRBD1. Trimming took 6 bases from V and 1 from J; bases not matched to a gene: 5. The CDR3 spans 14 residues. The germline V gene has CDR1 SGHTA and CDR2 FQGNSA. Written as DNA, the CDR3 is TGTGCCAGCAGTCCGGACAGGAGCCAAGAGACCCAGTACTTC. Protein sequence: CASSPDRSQETQYF.

This rearrangement joins TRBV9 to TRBJ2-5; the D gene is possibly TRBD1 (6 bases). The CDR3 sequence is 14 residues long. Trimming took 1 base from V and 5 from J, leaving 12 bases between them. Per germline, CDR1 SGDLS and CDR2 YYNGEE. CDR3 nucleotides: TGTGCCAGCAGCGTAACGGACAGCCTGGAGACCCAGTACTTC. It yields the protein CASSVTDSLETQYF.

The table lists this clone with a few counts. The chain uses TRBV6-6 and TRBJ1-1, with 7 bases fitting TRBD1. This CDR3 has 13 amino acids. Trimming at V came to 6 bases and at J to 1 base, leaving 2 bases not matched to a gene. Germline CDR1 is MNHNY and CDR2 is SVGAGI (reference sequence). This CDR3 is CASRRQGNTEAFF. The CDR3 region has the DNA TGTGCCAGCAGGCGACAGGGGAACACTGAAGCTTTCTTT.

The rearrangement uses TRBV7-2 and TRBJ2-1; the D gene is possibly TRBD2 (5 bases). Germline CDR1 reads SGHTA; CDR2 reads FQGNSA. This CDR3 region has 14 residues. The V gene lost 4 bases and the J gene lost 6 bases, with 13 bases spanning the gap. The CDR3 is CASSSYSGFNEQFF. The CDR3 DNA is TGTGCCAGCAGCTCGTACTCGGGGTTCAATGAGCAGTTCTTC.

This clone turned up a few times. The rearrangement links TRBV5-1 to TRBJ1-1; a weak D match, TRBD1 (5 bases). V was shortened by 4 bases and J by 3 bases, with 13 bases between the two germline ends. Germline assignment: CDR1 SGHRS and CDR2 YFSETQ. The CDR3 has 14 residues. In DNA form, the CDR3 reads TGCGCCAGCAGCCAGCAGGGTGGGGACACTGAAGCTTTCTTT. Translated: CASSQQGGDTEAFF.

V is TRBV18 and J is TRBJ2-1; D tentatively fits TRBD1 or TRBD2 (6 bases each). Germline CDR1 is KGHSH and CDR2 is LQKENI. V lost 0 bases and J lost 7, with 10 bases in between. The CDR3 totals 14 residues. CDR3 sequence (DNA): TGTGCCAGCTCACCACCCCGGGGGCGTAATGAGCAGTTCTTC. It translates to CASSPPRGRNEQFF.

This chain joins TRBV7-2 and TRBJ2-3; 9 nucleotides align to TRBD1. CDR1 and CDR2 (germline): SGHTA, FQGNSA. The CDR3 is made up of 14 amino acids. After removal of 5 bases from V and 4 bases from J, the junction contained 4 bases not matched to a gene. This chain's CDR3 is CASSQTGGPDTQYF. The CDR3 coding sequence is TGTGCCAGCAGCCAGACAGGGGGGCCAGATACGCAGTATTTT.

The V call is TRBV4-1, the J call TRBJ1-2, with D hard to call. Germline-derived CDR1 and CDR2 are MGHRA and YSYEKL. Trimming removed 0 bases at V and 6 bases at J, with 14 bases between. This CDR3 has 15 residues. The CDR3 protein is CASSQEAILRNGYTF. DNA for the CDR3: TGCGCCAGCAGCCAAGAGGCGATTCTAAGGAATGGCTACACCTTC.

In this sample, this clone turned up a few times. This rearrangement joins TRBV15 to TRBJ2-6; D perhaps matches TRBD1 (5 bases). The CDR3 runs 16 residues. Germline assignment: CDR1 LNHNV and CDR2 YYDKDF (reference sequence). Trimming pared 0 bases from V and 8 bases from J, leaving 14 bases between. As DNA, the CDR3 is TGTGCCACCAGCAGAGATTGGGCAGGGAAGACCAACGTCCTGACTTTC. Its translation: CATSRDWAGKTNVLTF.

This clone was seen more than once but under ten times. The V gene is TRBV19, the J gene TRBJ2-1, with 10 bases that match TRBD2. CDR1 LNHDA and CDR2 SQIVND come from the germline V gene (reference sequence). Trimming removed 4 bases from V and 8 bases from J; junction bases left unmatched: 5. CDR3 length equals 14 residues. CDR3 amino acids: CASSTLAGTDEQFF. The CDR3 DNA sequence: TGTGCCAGTAGTACACTAGCGGGGACCGATGAGCAGTTCTTC.

This clone has more than one count but fewer than ten. The sample carries other DNA sequences with the same CDR3. This chain joins TRBV7-9 and TRBJ2-3, with D unclear. This CDR3 spans 14 amino acids. V was shortened by 1 base and J by 0 bases, with 5 bases between the two germline ends. Germline V gene sequence: CDR1 SEHNR, CDR2 FQNEAQ (reference sequence). The CDR3 nucleotides read TGTGCCAGCAGCTTAGGACTCAGCACAGATACGCAGTATTTT. Residues: CASSLGLSTDTQYF.

V and J are TRBV6-1 and TRBJ2-3; D is perhaps TRBD1 or TRBD2 (5 bases each). V was trimmed by 3 bases and J by 6 bases, leaving 13 bases between them. CDR3 length equals 14 residues. Germline V gene lookup returns CDR1 MNHNS and CDR2 SASEGT. CDR3 nucleotides: TGTGCCAGCAGTGAGGGGGACCCTCCCGATACGCAGTATTTT. Translated: CASSEGDPPDTQYF.

The chain recombines TRBV4-1 with TRBJ2-2, with 8 bases matching TRBD1. The CDR3 is 16 residues long. V lost 1 base to trimming and J lost 7 bases; unmatched junction nucleotides: 8. Germline-derived CDR1 and CDR2 are MGHRA and YSYEKL. CDR3 DNA sequence: TGCGCCAGCAGCCAAGGTCAAGGACAGGGACACGGGGAGCTGTTTTTT. This codes for CASSQGQGQGHGELFF.

CDR3 sequence (DNA): TGTGCCAGCAGCTTAGTCCAGGGGCAGTTCTTC. Its protein is CASSLVQGQFF. V gene TRBV7-2 combines with J gene TRBJ2-1; weak D call: TRBD1 (5 bases). The CDR3 is 11 residues long. Germline CDR1 SGHTA, CDR2 FQGNSA. The V gene lost 1 base and the J gene lost 12 bases, with 7 bases spanning the gap. Variable domain in full (rest from reference TRBV7-2 and TRBJ2-1): GAGVSQSPSNKVTEKGKDVELRCDPISGHTALYWYRQSLGQGLEFLIYFQGNSAPDKSGLPSDRFSAERTGGSVSTLTIQRTQQEDSAVYLCASSLVQGQFFGPGTRLTVL.

This clone was seen only a few times. The chain links TRBV30 to TRBJ2-5; TRBD1 is a possible D gene (6 bases). The CDR3 is made up of 12 amino acids. V was shortened by 5 bases and J by 3 bases, with 10 bases between the two germline ends. In germline, CDR1 is GTSNPN, CDR2 SVGIG (reference sequence). CDR3 sequence reads: CAWGRQEETQYF. The CDR3 DNA reads as TGTGCCTGGGGCCGACAGGAAGAGACCCAGTACTTC. Combining the CDR3 with reference TRBV30 and TRBJ2-5 gives the whole variable domain SQTIHQWPATLVQPVGSPLSLECTVEGTSNPNLYWYRQAAGRGLQLLFYSVGIGQISSEVPQNLSASRPQDRQFILSSKKLLLSDSGFYLCAWGRQEETQYFGPGTRLLVL.

This clone was detected only a few times. DNA for the CDR3: TGTGCCAGTACCAACGAAGGCCTCAACTATGGCTACACCTTC. Encoded protein: CASTNEGLNYGYTF. The chain carries TRBV19 and TRBJ1-2; D remains unclear. Germline CDR1 LNHDA, CDR2 SQIVND (reference sequence). The CDR3 totals 14 residues. The V and J ends lost 7 bases and 2 bases respectively, with 14 bases between them.